The clone carrying this T cell receptor (beta chain) was picked up a small number of times. This specimen belongs to a study of patients and donors after allogeneic stem cell transplantation. TCRdb called the RT-PCR reads again in MiXCR, with one record for every CDR3 protein. This table has about 410,000 distinct CDR3 sequences, 16% appearing once. Germline CDR1 is DFQATT and CDR2 is SNEGSKA (reference sequence). The CDR3 contains 13 residues. V lost 1 base, J lost 10 bases, and 7 bases stayed unmatched. The chain recombines TRBV20-1 with TRBJ2-4, with 7 positions matching TRBD1. The sequencing input was blood, either unsorted or a sorted T cell fraction (not recorded which). The sequence derives from a human donor who was either an allogeneic HSCT recipient or a stem cell or donor lymphocyte infusion donor (not recorded which). It is not recorded whose cells these are; they may come from a transplant donor. The CDR3 loop reads CSARGQGNGIQYF. The CDR3 DNA reads TGCAGTGCTAGAGGACAGGGTAATGGGATTCAGTACTTC.